One and the same sample provided the 30 T cell receptor beta chains below, sequenced in a study of T-cell reconstitution after alpha-beta-depleted transplantation in children. Findings and limits, study-wide: Newly produced T cells mostly provided counts and TCRbeta diversity after one year, as hyperexpanded clones declined.

TCRbeta library construction was performed incorporating unique molecular identifiers. TCRdb re-called the PCR reads through MiXCR, storing one row per CDR3 protein. There are about 300,000 distinct CDR3 sequences in the sample; roughly 8.2% occur only once, and approximately 9.6% lies in the top ten. Their antigen targets remain unknown. This specimen consisted of peripheral blood, obtained 360 days after TCRalphabeta/CD19-depleted stem cell transplant. These receptors came from a female patient between 2 and 15 years old who had a stem cell transplant for Fanconi anemia, so the T cells may come from the graft donor.

This clonotype was detected a few times. The rearrangement joins TRBV7-2 to TRBJ2-7, with 7 bases fitting TRBD2. The CDR3 length is 15 residues. The germline V gene has CDR1 SGHTA and CDR2 FQGNSA. The V segment lost 2 bases and the J segment 2 bases; nucleotides outside the gene matches: 6. CDR3 in DNA: TGTGCCAGCAGCTTAACTGCGGGGGAAACCTACGAGCAGTACTTC. Its translation: CASSLTAGETYEQYF.

This clonotype turned up a few times. This sequence joins TRBV7-8 and TRBJ1-1; no firm D call. The germline V gene has CDR1 SGHVS and CDR2 FQNEAQ. V was clipped by 5 bases and J by 5 bases, with 12 bases between them. CDR3 length equals 13 residues. CDR3 coding DNA: TGTGCCAGCAGCCTAGACAAGAGGACTGAAGCTTTCTTT. It translates to CASSLDKRTEAFF.

In this sample, this clonotype turned up many times. The V and J genes are TRBV29-1 and TRBJ2-2, with no clear D. The germline V gene encodes CDR1 SQVTM and CDR2 ANQGSEA. V was clipped by 7 bases and J by 1 base, with 10 bases between them. The CDR3 is 13 amino acids. For the CDR3, the DNA is TGCAGCGCTTACACAGAGAACACCGGGGAGCTGTTTTTT. The encoded protein is CSAYTENTGELFF.

Ten or more counts support this clonotype. The rearrangement uses TRBV4-2 and TRBJ2-1; either TRBD1 or TRBD2 may supply D (5 bases each). Germline V lookup: CDR1 LGHNA, CDR2 YNFKEQ. The CDR3 contains 15 residues. The germline V and J ends were trimmed by 1 base and 2 bases, with 9 bases remaining between them. CDR3 loop: CASSQGGVAYNEQFF. Here the CDR3 DNA reads TGTGCCAGCAGCCAAGGAGGGGTGGCCTACAATGAGCAGTTCTTC.

This clonotype has only a few counts. The gene calls are TRBV20-1 and TRBJ2-5; 9 nucleotides line up with TRBD2. V lost 1 base and J lost 5; bases outside the gene matches: 8. The germline V gene encodes CDR1 DFQATT and CDR2 SNEGSKA (reference sequence). This CDR3 is 15 amino acids long. The DNA of the CDR3 is TGCAGTGCTAGAGGCGGGAGTAGCGGGGGTGAGACCCAGTACTTC. Its translation is CSARGGSSGGETQYF.

This clonotype was seen at least ten times. This rearrangement joins TRBV12-3 or TRBV12-4 to TRBJ2-7, with 8 bases fitting TRBD2. With V trimmed by 4 bases and J by 5 bases, 10 bases remained unmatched. The CDR3 runs to 15 residues. The DNA of the CDR3 is TGTGCCAGCAGTTCCCCCTCGGGGGGGCCAAACGAGCAGTACTTC. It encodes CASSSPSGGPNEQYF.

J is TRBJ2-7 and V is TRBV6-2 or TRBV6-3; tentative D call: TRBD2 (5 bases). Deletions cut 6 bases from V and 5 bases from J, with 14 bases between. The CDR3 runs to 13 residues. Germline values: CDR1 MNHEY, CDR2 SVGEGT. CDR3 protein: CASRPNGEHEQYV. CDR3 nucleotides: TGTGCCAGCAGGCCTAACGGGGAACACGAGCAGTACGTC.

Many counts were recorded for this clonotype. The chain uses TRBV12-3 or TRBV12-4 and TRBJ2-5; TRBD2 is a possible D gene (6 bases). Trimming pared 3 bases from V and 4 bases from J, leaving 15 bases between. There are 15 residues in the CDR3. This CDR3 is CASSFWATSPETQYF. In nucleotides, the CDR3 is TGTGCCAGCAGTTTCTGGGCCACTAGCCCAGAGACCCAGTACTTC.

This clonotype was counted a few times. The chain employs TRBV12-3 or TRBV12-4 and TRBJ1-1; perhaps TRBD1 as D (6 bases). The CDR3 consists of 14 residues. The ends were cut back, 1 base at V and 4 bases at J, with 10 bases in the middle. The CDR3 loop reads CASSLVARGTEAFF. The CDR3 nucleotides read TGTGCCAGCAGTTTAGTTGCCAGGGGCACTGAAGCTTTCTTT.

This clonotype came up a few times. The chain links TRBV6-2 or TRBV6-3 to TRBJ1-2; D may be TRBD1 (5 bases). Germline V gives CDR1 MNHEY, CDR2 SVGEGT. The CDR3 covers 14 residues. Trimming stripped 4 bases from V and 8 bases from J, with 17 bases between. The CDR3 DNA follows: TGTGCCAGCAGTTTGTTTCTTGGGGGTACCGGCTACACCTTC. Translating gives CASSLFLGGTGYTF.

This clonotype was seen repeatedly, ten times or more. The rearrangement links TRBV27 to TRBJ1-1, with D uncertain. V was shortened by 2 bases and J by 4 bases, with 11 bases between the two germline ends. Germline V CDR1 and CDR2: MNHEY, SMNVEV (reference sequence). The CDR3 contains 14 residues. The CDR3 loop reads CASSLEGWGTEAFF. DNA of the CDR3: TGTGCCAGCAGTTTAGAGGGATGGGGCACTGAAGCTTTCTTT.

This clonotype was seen at least ten times. The chain links TRBV27 to TRBJ2-3; D may match TRBD1 or TRBD2 (5 bases each). The germline gives CDR1 MNHEY, CDR2 SMNVEV (reference sequence). The V gene lost 0 bases and the J gene lost 2 bases, with 12 bases spanning the gap. CDR3 length: 16 residues. The CDR3 loop reads CASSLSTRGNTDTQYF. CDR3 in DNA: TGTGCCAGCAGTTTATCGACGAGGGGTAACACAGATACGCAGTATTTT.

The chain carries TRBV12-3 or TRBV12-4 and TRBJ1-5, with D perhaps matching TRBD1 (6 bases). V was trimmed by 2 bases and J by 2 bases, leaving 10 bases between them. This CDR3 spans 15 amino acids. The CDR3 spells CASSLLGGGNQPQHF. The CDR3 bases are TGTGCCAGCAGTTTACTAGGGGGAGGCAATCAGCCCCAGCATTTT.

In this sample, this clonotype turned up many times. This rearrangement joins TRBV20-1 to TRBJ2-4, with 12 bases fitting TRBD2. The germline V gene encodes CDR1 DFQATT and CDR2 SNEGSKA (reference sequence). The V gene end was trimmed by 5 bases and the J gene end by 0 bases; junction bases not matched to a gene: 5. The CDR3 totals 16 residues. CDR3 nucleotides: TGCAGTGCTCTAGGACTAGCGGGGCTAGCCAAAAACATTCAGTACTTC. This codes for CSALGLAGLAKNIQYF.

This clonotype appeared a few times. The chain links TRBV5-1 to TRBJ1-1; maybe TRBD1 (6 bases). The CDR3 sequence is 15 residues long. Trimming left V 3 bases short and J 1 base short, with 13 bases between. The germline gives CDR1 SGHRS, CDR2 YFSETQ. The CDR3: CASSWTRGKNTEAFF. DNA for the CDR3: TGCGCCAGCAGCTGGACCAGGGGCAAGAACACTGAAGCTTTCTTT.

This clonotype was counted ten times or more. The junction does not match germline at one end; this may be a read error. The CDR3 DNA reads as TGCGCCACCAGCCGCGGGGAATTCACAGATACGCAGTATTTT. Its translation is CATSRGEFTDTQYF. The rearrangement links TRBV5-1 to TRBJ2-3; possible D gene TRBD2, 6 bases. The CDR3 sequence is 14 residues long. Germline assignment: CDR1 SGHRS and CDR2 YFSETQ.

This clonotype was detected ten times or more. The chain recombines TRBV6-1 with TRBJ2-7; 8 bases fit TRBD1. V lost 2 bases to trimming and J lost 3 bases; unmatched junction nucleotides: 6. Germline V CDR1 and CDR2: MNHNS, SASEGT. The CDR3 extends over 15 amino acids. The CDR3 protein is CASSENSGGGYEQYF. The CDR3 DNA reads TGTGCCAGCAGTGAAAACTCAGGGGGCGGCTACGAGCAGTACTTC.

In its sample, this clonotype was seen many times. The chain recombines TRBV6-1 with TRBJ1-6, with TRBD1 as a possible D gene (6 bases). Trimming took off 6 bases at V and 9 bases at J, with 9 bases between the two ends. Germline V gives CDR1 MNHNS, CDR2 SASEGT. The CDR3 sequence is 12 residues long. The CDR3 spells CASRDSGSPLHF. In nucleotides, the CDR3 is TGTGCCAGCAGGGACAGTGGTTCACCCCTCCACTTT.

This clonotype was detected ten times or more. This chain connects TRBV3-1 to TRBJ2-7; D remains ambiguous. This CDR3 region has 11 residues. Germline CDR1 is LGHDT and CDR2 is YNNKEL (reference sequence). Between the trimmed V and J ends, which lost 5 bases and 3 bases, there was a span of 5 bases. The CDR3 loop is CASSYDYEQYF. The CDR3 region has the DNA TGTGCCAGCAGCTACGACTACGAGCAGTACTTC.

This clonotype was recorded many times. The V call is TRBV20-1, the J call TRBJ2-2, with D perhaps TRBD1 (5 bases). V shed 3 bases and J shed 0 bases, with 8 bases lying between them. The length of the CDR3 is 14 residues. Germline V CDR1 and CDR2: DFQATT, SNEGSKA (reference sequence). The CDR3 sequence is CSASGRANTGELFF. CDR3 nucleotides: TGCAGTGCTAGCGGCAGGGCGAACACCGGGGAGCTGTTTTTT.

This clonotype was recorded many times. V and J are TRBV7-2 and TRBJ1-6; D gene uncertain. Germline CDR1 and CDR2: SGHTA and FQGNSA. Trimming stripped 5 bases from V and 6 bases from J, with 5 bases between. The CDR3 totals 12 residues. CDR3 coding DNA: TGTGCCAGCAGCAGATTTAATTCACCCCTCCACTTT. This translates into CASSRFNSPLHF.

This clonotype showed up many times. The chain links TRBV6-1 to TRBJ2-3; 8 positions agree with TRBD1. Germline lookup yields CDR1 MNHNS and CDR2 SASEGT. V shed 6 bases and J 2 bases; nucleotides not matched to a gene: 13. This CDR3 spans 17 amino acids. In DNA, the CDR3 is TGTGCCAGCAGCGCCCCCACAGGGGGTAAACTCACAGATACGCAGTATTTT. This gives the protein CASSAPTGGKLTDTQYF.

Only a few counts were recorded for this clonotype. The CDR3 region is CASGGPNTEAFF. The CDR3 DNA is TGTGCTAGTGGTGGTCCGAACACTGAAGCTTTCTTT. The chain carries TRBV12-5 and TRBJ1-1; D is uncertain. CDR3 size: 12 residues. Germline assignment: CDR1 LGHNT and CDR2 FRNRAP. The V gene lost 5 bases and the J gene lost 1 base, with 5 bases spanning the gap.

This rearrangement joins TRBV12-3 or TRBV12-4 to TRBJ1-1; D perhaps matches TRBD1 (6 bases). The CDR3 contains 14 residues. The germline V and J ends were trimmed by 2 bases and 4 bases, with 11 bases remaining between them. As DNA, the CDR3 is TGTGCCAGCAGTTTAAGGGGGATGAGCACTGAAGCTTTCTTT. Residues: CASSLRGMSTEAFF.

Many counts were recorded for this clonotype. The chain links TRBV28 to TRBJ2-5, with D possibly TRBD2 on 6 matching bases. The CDR3 totals 15 residues. CDR1 MDHEN and CDR2 SYDVKM come from the germline V gene. Trimming took 5 bases from V and 5 from J, leaving 18 bases between them. This CDR3 is CASSDRRGGTETQYF. CDR3 sequence (DNA): TGTGCCAGCAGTGACCGGCGGGGAGGTACGGAGACCCAGTACTTC.

This clonotype has ten or more counts. The V and J genes are TRBV4-2 and TRBJ1-4; weak D call: TRBD1 (6 bases). CDR1 LGHNA and CDR2 YNFKEQ come from the germline V gene. The CDR3 has 19 amino acids. V lost 4 bases and J lost 4, with 25 bases in between. This CDR3 reads CASSRNGQGTNSLNEKLFF. The CDR3 DNA sequence: TGTGCCAGCAGCCGAAATGGTCAGGGGACTAATTCCCTTAATGAAAAACTGTTTTTT.

This clonotype was counted at least ten times. The chain combines TRBV5-1 with TRBJ2-1, with D possibly matching TRBD2 (5 bases). Per germline, CDR1 SGHRS and CDR2 YFSETQ. The CDR3 has 15 residues. The ends were cut back, 6 bases at V and 5 bases at J, with 18 bases in the middle. The CDR3 protein is CASTVPGSANNEQFF. CDR3 in DNA: TGCGCCAGCACCGTGCCGGGATCGGCAAACAATGAGCAGTTCTTC.

This clonotype was detected a few times. The chain combines TRBV6-1 with TRBJ1-6, with 7 positions matching TRBD1. Germline CDR1 reads MNHNS; CDR2 reads SASEGT. The CDR3 is made up of 14 amino acids. V shed 6 bases and J 9 bases; nucleotides not matched to a gene: 8. The CDR3 DNA reads as TGTGCCAGCAGCAGGGACAGAAGTGGTTCACCCCTCCACTTT. Translation: CASSRDRSGSPLHF.

This clonotype has more than one count but fewer than ten. In DNA form, the CDR3 reads TGTGCCAGCTCACCTGTGAACTTATTCTACAATGAGCAGTTCTTC. The encoded protein is CASSPVNLFYNEQFF. The chain combines TRBV18 with TRBJ2-1; D gene ambiguous. Germline V gene sequence: CDR1 KGHSH, CDR2 LQKENI. Trimming stripped 3 bases from V and 3 bases from J, with 12 bases between. The CDR3 covers 15 residues. Based on the CDR3 plus reference TRBV18 and TRBJ2-1, the full variable domain is NAGVMQNPRHLVRRRGQEARLRCSPMKGHSHVYWYRQLPEEGLKFMVYLQKENIIDESGMPKERFSAEFPKEGPSILRIQQVVRGDSAAYFCASSPVNLFYNEQFFGPGTRLTVL.

In its sample, this clonotype was seen many times. The chain carries TRBV28 and TRBJ2-2, with D perhaps matching TRBD2 (5 bases). CDR1 is MDHEN, CDR2 SYDVKM, per germline. The V and J ends lost 5 bases and 5 bases respectively, with 12 bases between them. CDR3 size: 14 residues. The CDR3 bases are TGTGCCAGCAGTCAAGCGGCGGGTACCGGGGAGCTGTTTTTT. It codes for CASSQAAGTGELFF. The entire variable domain, with the rest obtained from reference TRBV28 and TRBJ2-2, is as follows: DVKVTQSSRYLVKRTGEKVFLECVQDMDHENMFWYRQDPGLGLRLIYFSYDVKMKEKGDIPEGYSVSREKKERFSLILESASTNQTSMYLCASSQAAGTGELFFGEGSRLTVL.